This TCR beta chain is from a study of blood T cell repertoires in COVID-19. Cohort allocation depended upon clinical history that participants reported. Clones were sequenced by immunoSEQ multiplex PCR, and TCRdb holds only the in-frame ones, with some missing. The profile shows under 450,000 clones, 70% to 90% of them singletons. Trimming removed 3 bases at V and 2 bases at J, with 11 bases between. CDR1 and CDR2 from the germline V gene are SGDLS and YYNGEE. This CDR3 has 15 residues. J is TRBJ2-2 and V is TRBV9; tentatively, D is TRBD1 (6 bases). The sequence was collected from a man aged 30 to 39 who had recovered from COVID-19. Sequencing used PBMCs or T cells enriched from blood (not recorded which). The CDR3: CASSATGPNTGELFF. The CDR3 bases are TGTGCCAGCAGCGCCACAGGGCCCAACACCGGGGAGCTGTTTTTT.